The 25 T cell receptor beta chains presented below share a single source sample, sequenced in a study of neurological immune-mediated disorders. One entry per CDR3 protein results from TCRdb running MiXCR on the 5' RACE reads. The data show about 30,000 distinct CDR3 sequences, 5.5% to 7% seen once. Sequencing was carried out using CD4+ T cells from blood. These receptors were taken from a woman aged 50 to 60 in good health.

This chain joins TRBV9 and TRBJ1-1; D remains ambiguous. The length of the CDR3 is 13 residues. V gave up 0 bases and J gave up 4 bases, with 7 bases separating them. Germline assignment: CDR1 SGDLS and CDR2 YYNGEE. The CDR3 reads CASSVVEGTEAFF. In nucleotides, the CDR3 is TGTGCCAGCAGCGTAGTTGAAGGCACTGAAGCTTTCTTT.

Many counts were recorded for this clonotype. This chain joins TRBV27 and TRBJ2-7; D gene uncertain. CDR3 size: 15 residues. Trimming shortened V by 5 bases and J by 2 bases, and 16 bases separated the two germline ends. CDR1 is MNHEY, CDR2 SMNVEV, per germline (reference sequence). Here the CDR3 reads CASSENSSPPYEQYF. DNA for the CDR3: TGTGCCAGCAGTGAAAACAGCTCCCCCCCCTACGAGCAGTACTTC.

This clonotype has ten or more counts. The chain recombines TRBV5-1 with TRBJ2-1; D gene ambiguous. V was trimmed by 1 base and J by 9 bases, leaving 11 bases between them. Per germline, CDR1 SGHRS and CDR2 YFSETQ. The CDR3 spans 13 residues. CDR3 in DNA: TGCGCCAGCAGCTTGACGGCCAAGGGTGAGCAGTTCTTC. It is translated as CASSLTAKGEQFF.

At least ten counts were recorded for this clonotype. V is TRBV20-1 and J is TRBJ1-6; the D gene is possibly TRBD1 (6 bases). Trimming stripped 3 bases from V and 8 bases from J, with 11 bases between. The germline gives CDR1 DFQATT, CDR2 SNEGSKA (reference sequence). CDR3 length: 13 residues. DNA for the CDR3: TGCAGTGCTAGTAACAGGGAGTATTCACCCCTCCACTTT. It specifies CSASNREYSPLHF.

At least ten counts were recorded for this clonotype. The CDR3 region has the DNA TGTGCCAGCAGCCGGCCGGCCCCGGAGGGCGAGCAGTACTTC. Protein sequence: CASSRPAPEGEQYF. The rearrangement links TRBV11-1 to TRBJ2-7, with D maybe TRBD2 (6 bases). Trimming stripped 5 bases from V and 6 bases from J, with 17 bases between. CDR1 SGHAT and CDR2 FQDESV come from the germline V gene (reference sequence). This CDR3 region has 14 residues. Looking up the rest from reference TRBV11-1 and TRBJ2-7 gives the full variable domain: EAEVAQSPRYKITEKSQAVAFWCDPISGHATLYWYRQILGQGPELLVQFQDESVVDDSQLPKDRFSAERLKGVDSTLKIQPAELGDSAMYLCASSRPAPEGEQYFGPGTRLTVT.

There are many counts of this clonotype. This chain uses TRBV2 with TRBJ2-1; 13 positions agree with TRBD2. The V gene's germline CDR1 is SNHLY and CDR2 FYNNEI. The CDR3 is made up of 17 amino acids. V gave up 5 bases and J gave up 4 bases; unmatched junction bases: 8. The CDR3 reads CASSYSGLAGVYNEQFF. CDR3 in DNA: TGTGCCAGCAGTTATAGTGGACTAGCGGGGGTTTACAATGAGCAGTTCTTC.

This clonotype was observed at least ten times. This chain links TRBV20-1 with TRBJ1-5; 9 bases match TRBD1. V gave up 5 bases and J gave up 5 bases; unmatched junction bases: 1. Germline assignment: CDR1 DFQATT and CDR2 SNEGSKA (reference sequence). The CDR3 consists of 12 residues. This CDR3 reads CSAWDRDQPQHF. The CDR3 region has the DNA TGCAGTGCTTGGGACAGGGATCAGCCCCAGCATTTT.

This clonotype has ten or more counts. The chain uses TRBV27 and TRBJ1-2; D is perhaps TRBD1 (6 bases). V shed 2 bases and J shed 8 bases, with 15 bases lying between them. From germline, CDR1 is MNHEY and CDR2 SMNVEV (reference sequence). This CDR3 has 14 amino acids. This CDR3 reads CASSLGHGGLGYTF. CDR3 bases: TGTGCCAGCAGTTTAGGGCACGGGGGCCTCGGCTACACCTTC.

At least ten counts were recorded for this clonotype. The V call is TRBV14, the J call TRBJ2-1, with D hard to call. V was trimmed by 0 bases and J by 6 bases, leaving 9 bases between them. Germline V gene lookup returns CDR1 SGHDN and CDR2 FVKESK. This CDR3 contains 14 residues. CDR3 DNA: TGTGCCAGCAGCCAAGATCCGGGTCGCAATGAGCAGTTCTTC. As protein: CASSQDPGRNEQFF.

The table lists this clonotype with many counts. V gene TRBV20-1 combines with J gene TRBJ1-5; a weak D match, TRBD1 (5 bases). Germline V CDR1 and CDR2: DFQATT, SNEGSKA (reference sequence). The V gene lost 5 bases and the J gene lost 12 bases, with 17 bases spanning the gap. The CDR3 runs 12 residues. CDR3 residues: CSAPRGGKHQHF. The CDR3, as DNA: TGCAGTGCTCCTAGGGGAGGGAAGCACCAGCATTTT.

The table lists this clonotype with many counts. The chain employs TRBV20-1 and TRBJ2-7; 9 nucleotides line up with TRBD1. Germline assignment: CDR1 DFQATT and CDR2 SNEGSKA (reference sequence). V lost 4 bases, J lost 1 base, and 8 bases stayed unmatched. The CDR3 is 15 amino acids. CDR3 DNA sequence: TGCAGTGCTACGGCCGCCGGACAGGGGTCCTACGAGCAGTACTTC. Translating gives CSATAAGQGSYEQYF.

This clonotype was found many times. The gene calls are TRBV12-3 or TRBV12-4 and TRBJ2-7; D possibly corresponds to TRBD1 (5 bases). V lost 2 bases to trimming and J lost 3 bases, with 14 bases between them. The CDR3 is 15 amino acids. Here the CDR3 reads CASSLQGVSRYEQYF. The CDR3 nucleotides read TGTGCCAGCAGTTTACAGGGTGTTTCTCGCTACGAGCAGTACTTC.

In its sample, this clonotype was seen many times. The chain recombines TRBV29-1 with TRBJ2-2, with a tentative D call TRBD1 (6 bases). Germline assignment: CDR1 SQVTM and CDR2 ANQGSEA. The CDR3 covers 12 residues. V lost 8 bases to trimming and J lost 3 bases, with 10 bases between them. CDR3 sequence (DNA): TGCAGCATTCCAGGGGACACCGGGGAGCTGTTTTTT. This translates into CSIPGDTGELFF.

This clonotype was seen at least ten times. This chain links TRBV18 with TRBJ2-1, with D perhaps matching TRBD1 or TRBD2 (5 bases each). Trimming left V 0 bases short and J 3 bases short, with 15 bases between. From germline, CDR1 is KGHSH and CDR2 LQKENI. The CDR3 loop spans 17 amino acids. CDR3 nucleotides: TGTGCCAGCTCACCACCGAACAGCGGACAACGCTACAATGAGCAGTTCTTC. This sequence encodes CASSPPNSGQRYNEQFF.

This clonotype was seen at least ten times. The V and J genes are TRBV7-6 and TRBJ2-5; tentative D call: TRBD2 (6 bases). V was clipped by 6 bases and J by 1 base, with 15 bases between them. The CDR3 has 15 amino acids. Germline CDR1 is SGHVS and CDR2 is FNYEAQ. The CDR3: CASRNGGVIQETQYF. The CDR3 nucleotides read TGTGCCAGCAGGAACGGGGGTGTAATCCAAGAGACCCAGTACTTC.

There are many counts of this clonotype. The V call is TRBV28, the J call TRBJ2-1; the match to TRBD1 covers 9 bases. Germline-derived CDR1 and CDR2 are MDHEN and SYDVKM. Unmatched junction bases numbered 10, after V lost 3 bases and J lost 10 bases. This CDR3 has 15 residues. The chain's CDR3 is CASSFPGQGVGEQFF. The CDR3, as DNA: TGTGCCAGCAGTTTTCCGGGACAGGGAGTCGGGGAGCAGTTCTTC.

This clonotype came up many times. The chain carries TRBV20-1 and TRBJ2-6, with D perhaps being TRBD1 or TRBD2 (6 bases each). Germline V CDR1 and CDR2: DFQATT, SNEGSKA (reference sequence). The CDR3 runs 15 residues. V was cut by 4 bases and J by 2 bases, with 12 bases left in between. The CDR3 loop reads CSATLGGTGANVLTF. The CDR3 bases are TGCAGTGCTACCCTAGGGGGGACTGGGGCCAACGTCCTGACTTTC.

At least ten counts were recorded for this clonotype. The chain uses TRBV9 and TRBJ2-3, with 8 bases matching TRBD2. The germline gives CDR1 SGDLS, CDR2 YYNGEE. Trimming took 0 bases from V and 9 from J; bases not matched to a gene: 6. The CDR3 totals 14 residues. CDR3 bases: TGTGCCAGCAGCGTAGCCCGGGGGGGATACACGCAGTATTTT. This translates into CASSVARGGYTQYF.

In this sample, this clonotype turned up many times. J is TRBJ2-2 and V is TRBV20-1; D perhaps matches TRBD2 (6 bases). The CDR3 is 12 residues long. Germline assignment: CDR1 DFQATT and CDR2 SNEGSKA (reference sequence). V was clipped by 6 bases and J by 5 bases, with 10 bases between them. CDR3 residues: CSATRGTGELFF. The CDR3 DNA reads TGCAGTGCCACTCGGGGGACCGGGGAGCTGTTTTTT.

This clonotype has a count of ten or more. This chain connects TRBV7-8 to TRBJ1-6, with D possibly matching TRBD1 (5 bases). From germline, CDR1 is SGHVS and CDR2 FQNEAQ. Trimming removed 5 bases from V and 10 bases from J, with 24 bases in between. This CDR3 region has 17 residues. CDR3 sequence: CASSQISWANGASPLHF. The CDR3 coding sequence is TGTGCCAGCAGCCAGATTTCCTGGGCTAACGGGGCGTCACCCCTCCACTTT.

This clonotype was seen ten or more times. J is TRBJ1-2 and V is TRBV25-1; tentatively, D is TRBD1 (6 bases). The V end lost 4 bases, the J end lost 7 bases, and 13 bases lay between the germline ends. Germline assignment: CDR1 MGHDK and CDR2 SYGVNS. The CDR3 covers 13 residues. The CDR3, as DNA: TGTGCCAGCAGTGGAACAACAGGGCGTGGCTACACCTTC. Translating gives CASSGTTGRGYTF.

This clonotype was detected ten times or more. The V gene is TRBV20-1, the J gene TRBJ2-1, with 8 bases aligning to TRBD2. This CDR3 region has 14 residues. Germline V gene sequence: CDR1 DFQATT, CDR2 SNEGSKA (reference sequence). J lost 10 bases, V lost 5 bases, and 13 bases had no gene match. The CDR3 reads CSALSLAGVGEQFF. The CDR3 DNA reads as TGCAGTGCTCTCAGCCTAGCGGGTGTCGGGGAGCAGTTCTTC.

The sample holds many counts of this clonotype. The V call is TRBV5-1, the J call TRBJ2-3, with 10 bases aligning to TRBD1. This CDR3 is 15 amino acids long. Looked up from germline, CDR1 is SGHRS and CDR2 is YFSETQ. With V trimmed by 4 bases and J by 5 bases, 7 bases remained unmatched. This CDR3 reads CASSGGQGKVDTQYF. In DNA form, the CDR3 reads TGCGCCAGCAGCGGGGGACAGGGGAAGGTAGATACGCAGTATTTT.

In its sample, this clonotype was seen many times. This chain connects TRBV5-1 to TRBJ2-3; maybe TRBD1 (7 bases). The CDR3 contains 14 residues. Per the germline V gene, CDR1 is SGHRS and CDR2 is YFSETQ. V was cut by 4 bases and J by 2 bases, with 11 bases left in between. The CDR3 DNA reads as TGCGCCAGCAGCGCGGGACAGTTCACAGATACGCAGTATTTT. This gives the protein CASSAGQFTDTQYF.

In this sample, this clonotype turned up many times. This chain joins TRBV5-1 and TRBJ1-2; D unclear. CDR1 SGHRS and CDR2 YFSETQ come from the germline V gene. The CDR3 spans 12 residues. The V gene lost 0 bases and the J gene lost 5 bases, with 5 bases spanning the gap. DNA of the CDR3: TGCGCCAGCAGCTTGGACGTGTATGGCTACACCTTC. It specifies CASSLDVYGYTF.